This passage covers 27 T cell receptor beta chains from one sample sequenced in a study of blood T cells in healthy people across ages. Next came a second PCR, run for about 6 to 12 cycles, which used a sample-barcoded 5' primer along with a J-beta primer mix. TCRdb re-analysed the 5' RACE reads in MiXCR, keeping a single row per CDR3 protein. The data show 550,000 to 750,000 distinct CDR3 sequences, 20% to 25% seen once. Material: blood. The source is a man aged 65 to 85 in good health.

V usage is TRBV20-1 and J usage is TRBJ2-3; possible D gene TRBD2, 5 bases. Trimming removed 2 bases from V and 6 bases from J, with 12 bases in between. The CDR3 is 13 amino acids. Per the germline V gene, CDR1 is DFQATT and CDR2 is SNEGSKA (reference sequence). The CDR3 region is CSARLVGVDTQYF. CDR3 sequence (DNA): TGCAGTGCTAGACTAGTGGGAGTTGATACGCAGTATTTT.

The table lists this clonotype with many counts. The chain combines TRBV6-2 or TRBV6-3 with TRBJ1-6; D unresolved. With 0 bases removed from V and 7 bases from J, the gap between germline ends came to 7 bases. Germline values: CDR1 MNHEY, CDR2 SVGEGT. CDR3 size: 14 residues. CDR3 sequence: CASSYSSRNSPLHF. The CDR3 bases are TGTGCCAGCAGTTACTCGAGTCGGAATTCACCCCTCCACTTT.

There are many counts of this clonotype. The CDR3 sequence is CASINSGTPGGEQFF. As DNA, the CDR3 is TGTGCCAGCATCAACTCCGGGACTCCCGGGGGAGAGCAGTTCTTC. The J gene is TRBJ2-1, the V gene TRBV7-2; the D gene is possibly TRBD2 (6 bases). With 7 bases removed from V and 10 bases from J, the gap between germline ends came to 23 bases. Germline values: CDR1 SGHTA, CDR2 FQGNSA. This CDR3 is 15 amino acids long. Full variable domain (remainder filled in from reference TRBV7-2 and TRBJ2-1): GAGVSQSPSNKVTEKGKDVELRCDPISGHTALYWYRQSLGQGLEFLIYFQGNSAPDKSGLPSDRFSAERTGGSVSTLTIQRTQQEDSAVYLCASINSGTPGGEQFFGPGTRLTVL.

The chain joins TRBV25-1 to TRBJ1-6; D call uncertain. The CDR3 consists of 14 residues. V was cut by 3 bases and J by 5 bases, with 8 bases left in between. In germline, CDR1 is MGHDK, CDR2 SYGVNS. CDR3 nucleotides: TGTGCCAGCAGTGATTCTAAGAATAATTCACCCCTCCACTTT. This sequence encodes CASSDSKNNSPLHF. Drawing the rest from reference TRBV25-1 and TRBJ1-6, the complete variable domain is EADIYQTPRYLVIGTGKKITLECSQTMGHDKMYWYQQDPGMELHLIHYSYGVNSTEKGDLSSESTVSRIRTEHFPLTLESARPSHTSQYLCASSDSKNNSPLHFGNGTRLTVT.

This clonotype was detected ten times or more. The V call is TRBV10-3, the J call TRBJ2-1, with 7 bases identical to TRBD1. CDR1 and CDR2 from the germline V gene are ENHRY and SYGVKD. The trim removed 4 bases at V and 2 bases at J, leaving 2 bases unmatched. The CDR3 totals 14 residues. The CDR3 nucleotides are TGTGCCATCAGTGGAGGGGGCGCCTACAATGAGCAGTTCTTC. This codes for CAISGGGAYNEQFF.

Regarding this clonotype: Just one base apart from a much larger clone, this may be a read error. The J gene is TRBJ2-3, the V gene TRBV6-1; 15 bases map to TRBD2. Germline V gives CDR1 MNHNS, CDR2 SASEGT. V trimming: 10 bases; J trimming: 5 bases; junction bases outside the gene matches: 4. CDR3 length: 14 amino acids. The CDR3 protein is CANRTSGRGDTQYF. CDR3 nucleotide sequence: TGTGCCAACAGGACTAGCGGGAGGGGAGATACGCAGTATTTT.

The chain's CDR3 is CASSPGGLQYEQYF. In DNA, the CDR3 is TGTGCCAGCAGTCCGGGGGGACTACAGTACGAGCAGTACTTC. The chain has TRBV28 and TRBJ2-7; TRBD2 matches at 7 bases. In germline, CDR1 is MDHEN, CDR2 SYDVKM. The CDR3 contains 14 residues. Trimming at V came to 5 bases and at J to 4 bases, leaving 8 bases not matched to a gene.

Ten or more counts support this clonotype. The chain couples TRBV9 to TRBJ2-5, with 7 bases matching TRBD2. The DNA matches TRBJ2-1 better at its end, which makes the J call doubtful. Germline V gives CDR1 SGDLS, CDR2 YYNGEE. This CDR3 has 17 amino acids. CDR3 coding DNA: TGTGCCAGCAGCCCCTCCGCTTTCGCGGGAGCAGACAATGAGCAGTTCTTC. Translating it yields CASSPSAFAGADNEQFF.

The V and J genes are TRBV7-9 and TRBJ2-1; D gene unclear. Trimming left V 1 base short and J 7 bases short, with 5 bases between. The CDR3 consists of 12 residues. Germline V CDR1 and CDR2: SEHNR, FQNEAQ (reference sequence). Here the CDR3 DNA reads TGTGCCAGCAGCTTAGAGGCGAATGAGCAGTTCTTC. Protein: CASSLEANEQFF.

The chain uses TRBV7-9 and TRBJ2-3; D remains ambiguous. Germline CDR1 and CDR2: SEHNR and FQNEAQ (reference sequence). The length of the CDR3 is 14 residues. Trimming pared 1 base from V and 6 bases from J, leaving 11 bases between. The CDR3 DNA is TGTGCCAGCAGCTTAGAATATTTGGGGGATACGCAGTATTTT. It codes for CASSLEYLGDTQYF.

A few counts support this clonotype. The chain links TRBV7-9 to TRBJ2-5; D possibly corresponds to TRBD1 (5 bases). Germline V gene data show CDR1 as SEHNR and CDR2 as FQNEAQ (reference sequence). The CDR3 extends over 12 amino acids. With 7 bases removed from V and 2 bases from J, the gap between germline ends came to 8 bases. Here the CDR3 DNA reads TGTGCCAGCAACCGACAGCAAGAGACCCAGTACTTC. Translation: CASNRQQETQYF.

This rearrangement joins TRBV11-2 to TRBJ1-6; TRBD1 matches at 12 bases. The V gene end was trimmed by 5 bases and the J gene end by 7 bases; junction bases not matched to a gene: 6. Germline V CDR1 and CDR2: SGHAT, FQNNGV. This CDR3 contains 16 residues. CDR3 in DNA: TGTGCCAGCAGCCGGGACAGGGGGCGCGGGAATTCACCCCTCCACTTT. It is translated as CASSRDRGRGNSPLHF. Full variable domain (rest looked up from reference TRBV11-2 and TRBJ1-6): EAGVAQSPRYKIIEKRQSVAFWCNPISGHATLYWYQQILGQGPKLLIQFQNNGVVDDSQLPKDRFSAERLKGVDSTLKIQPAKLEDSAVYLCASSRDRGRGNSPLHFGNGTRLTVT.

J is TRBJ2-7 and V is TRBV6-2 or TRBV6-3; a weak D match, TRBD1 (6 bases). Germline-derived CDR1 and CDR2 are MNHEY and SVGEGT. Trimming took 7 bases from V and 7 from J, leaving 11 bases between them. The CDR3 sequence is 11 residues long. In nucleotides, the CDR3 is TGTGCCAGCACCCAGGGGCAAGAGCAGTACTTC. It translates to CASTQGQEQYF.

The rearrangement uses TRBV7-2 and TRBJ2-7; possibly TRBD1 for D (6 bases). Germline V CDR1 and CDR2: SGHTA, FQGNSA. This CDR3 contains 14 residues. Trimming stripped 5 bases from V and 2 bases from J, with 13 bases between. CDR3 residues: CASSRTTGTYEQYF. The CDR3 nucleotides read TGTGCCAGCAGCCGCACTACAGGGACCTACGAGCAGTACTTC.

This clonotype was observed a single time. The chain is built from TRBV2 and TRBJ2-1; possibly TRBD1 or TRBD2 for D (5 bases each). The CDR3 is 14 amino acids. Trimming removed 2 bases at V and 9 bases at J, with 14 bases between. The germline V gene encodes CDR1 SNHLY and CDR2 FYNNEI. CDR3 residues: CASSEWPGGGEQFF. Written as DNA, the CDR3 is TGTGCCAGCAGTGAATGGCCGGGTGGGGGTGAGCAGTTCTTC.

This clonotype appeared a few times. The junction departs from the called germline gene at one end, perhaps through a read error. This chain connects TRBV11-2 to TRBJ2-1; TRBD1 aligns across 12 bases. From germline, CDR1 is SGHAT and CDR2 FQNNGV. The CDR3 length is 16 residues. The CDR3 is CASSLDGTGGYDEQFF. CDR3 coding DNA: TGTGCCAGCAGCTTAGATGGGACAGGGGGCTACGATGAGCAGTTCTTC.

A few counts support this clonotype. The CDR3 region has the DNA TGCGCCAGCAGCTTGTTATTTCAGAGCTCCTATAATTCACCCCTCCACTTT. Protein product: CASSLLFQSSYNSPLHF. The rearrangement joins TRBV5-1 to TRBJ1-6; D unresolved. Looked up from germline, CDR1 is SGHRS and CDR2 is YFSETQ. V was trimmed by 1 base and J by 0 bases, leaving 11 bases between them. This CDR3 comprises 17 residues.

The chain uses TRBV29-1 and TRBJ1-2, with TRBD1 matching 9 bases. Per the germline V gene, CDR1 is SQVTM and CDR2 is ANQGSEA. V lost 7 bases and J lost 1; bases outside the gene matches: 4. This CDR3 contains 13 residues. The CDR3 DNA follows: TGCAGCGCCCGGACAGGGGTTAACTATGGCTACACCTTC. Amino acid sequence: CSARTGVNYGYTF.

V usage is TRBV12-3 or TRBV12-4 and J usage is TRBJ2-1, with D perhaps matching TRBD1 or TRBD2 (6 bases each). V lost 5 bases and J 10 bases, leaving 12 bases between the germline ends. This CDR3 is 12 amino acids long. CDR3 residues: CASSPGAAEQFF. Here the CDR3 DNA reads TGTGCCAGCAGTCCGGGGGCAGCCGAGCAGTTCTTC.

The chain combines TRBV6-1 with TRBJ2-4; D remains unclear. Germline-derived CDR1 and CDR2 are MNHNS and SASEGT. This CDR3 is 13 amino acids long. Trimming removed 2 bases from V and 5 bases from J, with 7 bases in between. CDR3 protein: CASSEFAQNIQYF. DNA of the CDR3: TGTGCCAGCAGTGAATTTGCCCAAAACATTCAGTACTTC.

The chain couples TRBV20-1 to TRBJ2-1; the D is unclear. The CDR3 totals 16 residues. Trimming removed 3 bases at V and 6 bases at J, with 21 bases between. Germline loops: CDR1 DFQATT, CDR2 SNEGSKA (reference sequence). In DNA, the CDR3 is TGCAGTGCTAGGCCGTACCGTCGGTCCCCGTCCAATGAGCAGTTCTTC. Protein sequence: CSARPYRRSPSNEQFF.

This sequence joins TRBV21-1 and TRBJ2-2; the table's D call of TRBD2 was not tested on the DNA. TRBV21-1 is a pseudogene locus. The CDR3 has 18 amino acids. In nucleotides, the CDR3 is TGTGCCAGCAGGTTCGGAAGGCCCCTAGCGGGAGGGCCCGGGGAGCTGTTTTTT. Encoded protein: CASRFGRPLAGGPGELFF.

In its sample, this clonotype was seen a few times. This sequence joins TRBV3-1 and TRBJ2-1; weak D call: TRBD2 (5 bases). Germline V gene sequence: CDR1 LGHDT, CDR2 YNNKEL (reference sequence). V lost 8 bases, J lost 2 bases, and 10 bases lay in between. The CDR3 runs 13 residues. The chain's CDR3 is CASGSSTYNEQFF. In DNA form, the CDR3 reads TGTGCCAGCGGGAGTTCGACCTACAATGAGCAGTTCTTC.

The CDR3 nucleotides are TGCAGTGCGTGGACTGGGGGCGGTGAGCAGTTCTTC. Its protein product is CSAWTGGGEQFF. The rearrangement uses TRBV20-1 and TRBJ2-5; perhaps TRBD1 as D (6 bases). TRBJ2-1 matches the DNA end more closely, so the J call is doubtful. The CDR3 runs to 12 residues. CDR1 is DFQATT and CDR2 is SNEGSKA in the germline V gene (reference sequence).

This clonotype was seen a few times. This sequence joins TRBV10-3 and TRBJ2-3; D remains ambiguous. The germline V gene has CDR1 ENHRY and CDR2 SYGVKD. V was pared by 0 bases and J by 0 bases, with 4 bases between. The CDR3 covers 14 residues. The CDR3 DNA sequence: TGTGCCATCAGTGAGTCAGGGAGCACAGATACGCAGTATTTT. This translates into CAISESGSTDTQYF.

The chain carries TRBV5-5 and TRBJ1-4, with a possible D match to TRBD1 (6 bases). The V and J ends lost 4 bases and 2 bases respectively, with 15 bases between them. The germline V gene has CDR1 SGHKS and CDR2 YYEKEE (reference sequence). CDR3 size: 16 residues. The CDR3 loop reads CASSRQGRGTNEKLFF. The CDR3 DNA follows: TGTGCCAGCAGCCGCCAGGGGAGGGGCACTAATGAAAAACTGTTTTTT.

This clonotype is a singleton in its sample. The germline gene is not matched at one end of the junction; a read error may be the cause. The chain combines TRBV4-1 with TRBJ2-3; 10 bases line up with TRBD1. Germline CDR1 MGHRA, CDR2 YSYEKL. CDR3 length: 18 amino acids. In DNA form, the CDR3 reads TGCGCCGGCAGCCAAGAGCGGGACAGGGGAGACGGCACAGATACGCAGTATTTT. Its translation: CAGSQERDRGDGTDTQYF.